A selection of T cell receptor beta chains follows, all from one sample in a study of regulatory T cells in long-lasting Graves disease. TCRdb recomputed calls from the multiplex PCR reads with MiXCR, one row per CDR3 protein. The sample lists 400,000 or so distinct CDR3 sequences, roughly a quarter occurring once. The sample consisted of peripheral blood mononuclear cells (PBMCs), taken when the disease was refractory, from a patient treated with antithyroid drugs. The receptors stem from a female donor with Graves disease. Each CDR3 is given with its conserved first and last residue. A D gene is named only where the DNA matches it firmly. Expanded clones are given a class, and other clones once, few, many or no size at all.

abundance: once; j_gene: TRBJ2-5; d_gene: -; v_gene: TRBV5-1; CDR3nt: TGCGCCAGCAGCTTGGCGGGCAGTCTTAAGGAGACCCAGTACTTC; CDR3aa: CASSLAGSLKETQYF
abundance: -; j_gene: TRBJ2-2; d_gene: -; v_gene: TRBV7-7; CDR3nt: TGTGCCAGCGAGCGGTCCACCGGGGAGCTGTTTTTT; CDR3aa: CASERSTGELFF
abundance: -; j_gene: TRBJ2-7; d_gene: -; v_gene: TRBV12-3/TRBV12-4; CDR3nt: TGTGCCAGCAGTTTTTGGCGGACCTCCTACGAGCAGTACTTC; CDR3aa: CASSFWRTSYEQYF
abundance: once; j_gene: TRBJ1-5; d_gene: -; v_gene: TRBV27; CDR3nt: TGTGCCAGCAGTCCCTGGGCTCTCCAGCCCCAGCATTTT; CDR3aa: CASSPWALQPQHF
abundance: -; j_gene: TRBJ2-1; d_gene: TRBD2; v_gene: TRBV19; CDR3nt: TGTGCCAGTAGTCTAGCGGGAGGGCCTTACAATGAGCAGTTCTTC; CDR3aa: CASSLAGGPYNEQFF
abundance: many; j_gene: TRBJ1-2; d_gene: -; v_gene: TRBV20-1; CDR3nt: TGCAGTGCTTTGACTCGGGTATATGGAGGCTACACCTTC; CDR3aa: CSALTRVYGGYTF
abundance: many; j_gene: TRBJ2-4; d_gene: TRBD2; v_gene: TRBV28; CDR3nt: TGTGCCAGCAGTCCCGGGACTAGCGGGAGCAAAAACATTCAGTACTTC; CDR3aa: CASSPGTSGSKNIQYF
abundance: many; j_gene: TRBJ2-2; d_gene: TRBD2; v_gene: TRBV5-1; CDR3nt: TGCGCCAGCAGCTTGCAGCGGGGAAACACCGGGGAGCTGTTTTTT; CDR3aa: CASSLQRGNTGELFF
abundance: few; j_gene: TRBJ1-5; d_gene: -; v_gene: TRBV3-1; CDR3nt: TGTGCCAGCAGCCCAAGCACGGGTAATCAGCCCCAGCATTTT; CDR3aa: CASSPSTGNQPQHF
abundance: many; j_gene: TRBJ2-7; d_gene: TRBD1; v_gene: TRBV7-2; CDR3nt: TGTGCCAGCAGCCAAATGACAGGGGGGTACTACGAGCAGTACTTC; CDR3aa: CASSQMTGGYYEQYF
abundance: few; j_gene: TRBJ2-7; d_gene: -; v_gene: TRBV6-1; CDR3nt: TGTGCCAGCAGTGAAGCGCCTGGGGGTAGGATTCTCCGGTCCTACGAGCAGTACTTC; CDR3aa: CASSEAPGGRILRSYEQYF
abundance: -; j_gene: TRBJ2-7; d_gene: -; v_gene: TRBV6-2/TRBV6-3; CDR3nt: TGTGCCAGCAGTTACTCTCCGGTCTCCTACGAGCAGTACTTC; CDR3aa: CASSYSPVSYEQYF
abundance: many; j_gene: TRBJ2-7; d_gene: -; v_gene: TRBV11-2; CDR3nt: TGTGCCAGCAGCTTTGAACTAGCAGATGTCAACGAGCAGTACTTC; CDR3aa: CASSFELADVNEQYF
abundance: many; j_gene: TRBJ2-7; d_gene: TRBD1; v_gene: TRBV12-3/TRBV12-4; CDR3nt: TGTGCCAGCAGTCCAATGGGACAGGGAGCGGATTACTACGAGCAGTACTTC; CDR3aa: CASSPMGQGADYYEQYF
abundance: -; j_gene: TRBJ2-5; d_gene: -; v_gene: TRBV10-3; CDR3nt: TGTGCCATCACCGAGGAGGGGGAAGAGACCCAGTACTTC; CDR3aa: CAITEEGEETQYF
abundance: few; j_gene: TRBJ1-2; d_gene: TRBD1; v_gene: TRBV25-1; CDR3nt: TGTGCCAGCAGTGATTATGGGACAGGGGCAACGGATGGCTACACCTTC; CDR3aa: CASSDYGTGATDGYTF
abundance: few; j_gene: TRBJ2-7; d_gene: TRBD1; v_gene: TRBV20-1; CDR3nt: TGCAGTGCGCCTACGCGGACAGGGGGCAACGAGCAGTACTTC; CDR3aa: CSAPTRTGGNEQYF
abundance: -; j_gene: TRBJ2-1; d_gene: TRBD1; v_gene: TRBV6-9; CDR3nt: TGTGCCAGCAGTTTCCTTGGACAGGGTTCAGGCAATGAGCAGTTCTTC; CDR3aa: CASSFLGQGSGNEQFF
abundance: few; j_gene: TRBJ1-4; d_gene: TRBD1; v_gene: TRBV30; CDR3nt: TGTGCCTGGCCCGGGGGGGAACAGGGGGCGAACGAAAAACTGTTTTTT; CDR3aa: CAWPGGEQGANEKLFF
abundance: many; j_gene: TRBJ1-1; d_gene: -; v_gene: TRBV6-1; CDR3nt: TGTGCCAGCAGACCCGGGCCGGGGACCATGAACACTGAAGCTTTCTTT; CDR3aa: CASRPGPGTMNTEAFF
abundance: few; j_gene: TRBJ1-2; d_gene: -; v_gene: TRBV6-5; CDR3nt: TGTGCCAGCAGTTACGCCCAACTGGGGGGGACCAACTATGGCTACACCTTC; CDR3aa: CASSYAQLGGTNYGYTF
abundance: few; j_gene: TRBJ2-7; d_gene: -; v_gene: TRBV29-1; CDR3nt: TGCAGCGTTGAAGATAGGAAAGGGACATACTACGAGCAGTACTTC; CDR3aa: CSVEDRKGTYYEQYF
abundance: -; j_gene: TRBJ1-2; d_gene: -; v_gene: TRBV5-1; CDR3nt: TGCGCCAGCAGTCACGATAGGGTAGCAGGCTACACCTTC; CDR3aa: CASSHDRVAGYTF
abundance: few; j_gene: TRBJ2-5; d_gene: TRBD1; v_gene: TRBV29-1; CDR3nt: TGCAGCGTTGAGGGGCAGGGGGTCGGAGAGACCCAGTACTTC; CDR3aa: CSVEGQGVGETQYF
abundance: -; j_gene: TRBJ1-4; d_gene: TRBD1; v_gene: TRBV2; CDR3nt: TGTGCCAGCAGGGAATCCGGGACAGATAATGAAAAACTGTTTTTT; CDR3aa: CASRESGTDNEKLFF
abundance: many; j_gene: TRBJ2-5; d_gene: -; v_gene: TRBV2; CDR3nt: TGTGCCAGCAACGTCTGGGGTTTCCAAGAGACCCAGTACTTC; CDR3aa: CASNVWGFQETQYF
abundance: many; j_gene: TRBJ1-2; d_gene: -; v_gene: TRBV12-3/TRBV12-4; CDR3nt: TGTGCCAGCAGCTCTCACTATGGCTACACCTTC; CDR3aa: CASSSHYGYTF
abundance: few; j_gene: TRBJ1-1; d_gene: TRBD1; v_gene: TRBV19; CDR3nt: TGTGCCAGTAGGATCCCGGGACAGGGGCTTTCACTTACTGAAGCTTTCTTT; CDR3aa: CASRIPGQGLSLTEAFF
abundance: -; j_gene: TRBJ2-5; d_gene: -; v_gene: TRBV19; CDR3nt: TGTGCCAGTAGTATAGTCCTAAACTCGGAGACCCAGTACTTC; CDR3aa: CASSIVLNSETQYF
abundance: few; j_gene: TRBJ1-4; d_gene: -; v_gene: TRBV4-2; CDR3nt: TGTGCCAGCAGCCAAGACTATGGGACGGAGAATGAAAAACTGTTTTTT; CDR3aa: CASSQDYGTENEKLFF
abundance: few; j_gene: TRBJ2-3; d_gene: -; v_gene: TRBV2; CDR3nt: TGTGCCAGCCGGAGCTACACAGATACGCAGTATTTT; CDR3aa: CASRSYTDTQYF
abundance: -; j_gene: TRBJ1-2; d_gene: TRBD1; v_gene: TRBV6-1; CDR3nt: TGTGCCAGCAGTGAACCGGGACAGATATATGGCTACACCTTC; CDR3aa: CASSEPGQIYGYTF
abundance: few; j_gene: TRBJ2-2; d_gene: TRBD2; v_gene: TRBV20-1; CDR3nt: TGCAGTGCTAGACGATTAGCGGGGTCGAACACCGGGGAGCTGTTTTTT; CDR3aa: CSARRLAGSNTGELFF
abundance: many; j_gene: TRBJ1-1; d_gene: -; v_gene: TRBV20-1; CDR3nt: TGCAGTGCTAGAGCCTCAAATGAAGCTTTCTTT; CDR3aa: CSARASNEAFF
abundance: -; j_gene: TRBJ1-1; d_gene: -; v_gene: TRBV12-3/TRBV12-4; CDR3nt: TGTGCCAGCAGTAGGGACACCACGGGGACTGAAGCTTTCTTT; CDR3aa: CASSRDTTGTEAFF
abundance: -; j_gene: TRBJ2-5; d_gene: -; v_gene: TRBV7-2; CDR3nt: TGTGCCAGCAGCCCAATTTTCAGCGGCGAGACCCAGTACTTC; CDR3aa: CASSPIFSGETQYF
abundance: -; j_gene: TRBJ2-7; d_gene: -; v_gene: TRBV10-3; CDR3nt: TGTGCCATCAGTGGGGACACTTCCTACGAGCAGTACTTC; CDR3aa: CAISGDTSYEQYF
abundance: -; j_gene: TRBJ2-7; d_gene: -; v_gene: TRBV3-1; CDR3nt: TGTGCCAGCAGCCCCTCTAGGCTCCCCTACGAGCAGTACTTC; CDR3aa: CASSPSRLPYEQYF
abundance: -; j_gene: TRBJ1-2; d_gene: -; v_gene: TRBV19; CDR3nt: TGTGCCAGTAGTGAGGGGGAGTATGGCTACACCTTC; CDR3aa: CASSEGEYGYTF
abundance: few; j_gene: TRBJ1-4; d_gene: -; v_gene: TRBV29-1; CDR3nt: TGCGGCGCCCTGAAGACCGCGGAAAAACTGTTTTTT; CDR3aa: CGALKTAEKLFF
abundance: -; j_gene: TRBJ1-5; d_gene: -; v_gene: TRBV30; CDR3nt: TGTGCCTGGAGTTCGGGTGGGTTGCGAAATCAGCCCCAGCATTTT; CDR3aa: CAWSSGGLRNQPQHF
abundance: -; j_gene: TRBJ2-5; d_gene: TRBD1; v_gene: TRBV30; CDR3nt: TGTGCCTGGAACAGATGGGGACAGGGAGGAGAGACCCAGTACTTC; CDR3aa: CAWNRWGQGGETQYF